The T cell receptor beta chain under discussion was sequenced for a study of blood T cell repertoires in COVID-19. Study overall: The study drew acute and convalescent COVID-19 samples from the United States, Italy and Spain. Nucleic acid was either cDNA or gDNA, and it came from T cells, B-cell-depleted T cells, or PBMCs.

In the original analysis: Estimated nucleated cell counts came from reference gene primer amplification. This table comes from immunoSEQ multiplex PCR, and its TCRdb copy is limited to in-frame clones, with some not included. The DNA gave D and trimming, while V, J and clone size come from that table. This sample carries approximately 68,000 clones, around 83% of them seen once, and the ten largest clones take roughly 6%. The V end was cut by 2 bases, the J end by 2 bases, with 16 bases between. The CDR3 runs to 16 residues. Germline lookup yields CDR1 SGHRS and CDR2 YFSETQ. The sample taken for sequencing was peripheral blood. This sequence originates from a woman aged 55-69 years with acute or convalescent COVID-19. The V and J genes are TRBV5-1 and TRBJ1-1; D is ambiguous. The CDR3 protein is CASSFGRLRANTEAFF. In DNA, the CDR3 is TGCGCCAGCAGCTTTGGGCGCCTGAGAGCCAACACTGAAGCTTTCTTT.